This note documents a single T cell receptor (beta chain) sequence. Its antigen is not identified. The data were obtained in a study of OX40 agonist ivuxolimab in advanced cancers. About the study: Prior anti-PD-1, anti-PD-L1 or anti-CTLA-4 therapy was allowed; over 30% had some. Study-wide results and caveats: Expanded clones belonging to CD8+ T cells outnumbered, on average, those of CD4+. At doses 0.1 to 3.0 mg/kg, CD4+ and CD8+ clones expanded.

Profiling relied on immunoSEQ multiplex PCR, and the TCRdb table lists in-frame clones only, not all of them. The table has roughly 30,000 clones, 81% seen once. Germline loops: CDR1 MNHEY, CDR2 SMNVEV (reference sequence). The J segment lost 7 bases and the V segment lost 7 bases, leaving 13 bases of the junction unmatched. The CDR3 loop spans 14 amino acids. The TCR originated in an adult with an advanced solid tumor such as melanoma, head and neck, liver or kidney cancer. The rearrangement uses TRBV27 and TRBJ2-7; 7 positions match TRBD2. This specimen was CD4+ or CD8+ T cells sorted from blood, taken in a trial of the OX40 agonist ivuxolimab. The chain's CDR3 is CASTSLAGVGEQYF. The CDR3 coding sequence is TGTGCCAGCACGTCCCTCGCGGGAGTTGGAGAGCAGTACTTC.